These T cell receptor beta chains were read from a single sample in a study of blood T cell repertoires in COVID-19. TCRdb's table, derived via immunoSEQ multiplex PCR, lists solely in-frame clones and lacks some. The sample holds just over 650,000 clones, around 89% seen once. The sequenced sample consisted of peripheral blood. The receptor set was obtained from a woman aged 18-30 years with acute or convalescent COVID-19. Both conserved end residues are part of each CDR3. D genes are given only for firm matches. Size is omitted from some rows. Given values are once, few, many or a class for expanded clones.

clone size,V gene,J gene,D gene,CDR3 protein,CDR3 DNA
NA,TRBV4-1,TRBJ1-4,TRBD1,CASSQGTGGLGEKLFF,TGCGCCAGCAGCCAAGGGACAGGGGGATTAGGTGAAAAACTGTTTTTT
once,TRBV19,TRBJ1-1,NA,CASSWGDTEAFF,TGTGCCAGTAGCTGGGGAGACACTGAAGCTTTCTTT
NA,TRBV10-2,TRBJ1-2,NA,CASSEAYPNYGYTF,TGCGCCAGCAGTGAAGCGTACCCAAACTATGGCTACACCTTC
NA,TRBV7-2,TRBJ2-3,TRBD2,CASSFERGALTDTQYF,TGTGCCAGCAGCTTTGAGCGGGGGGCATTGACAGATACGCAGTATTTT
NA,TRBV2,TRBJ1-4,TRBD1,CASSSGQGYEKLFF,TGTGCCAGCAGCTCGGGACAGGGCTATGAAAAACTGTTTTTT
NA,TRBV18,TRBJ1-5,TRBD1,CASSPQWTGSNQPQHF,TGTGCCAGCTCACCACAATGGACAGGTAGCAATCAGCCCCAGCATTTT
NA,TRBV6-5,TRBJ2-3,TRBD2,CGSGLAVTDTQYF,TGTGGTTCGGGACTAGCGGTCACAGATACGCAGTATTTT
NA,TRBV27,TRBJ1-6,NA,CASSLRADPFNSPLHF,TGTGCCAGCAGTTTGAGGGCAGATCCTTTCAATTCACCCCTCCACTTT
NA,TRBV7-8,TRBJ1-2,NA,CASSLVMAHGYTF,TGTGCCAGCAGCTTAGTTATGGCCCATGGCTACACCTTC
NA,TRBV3-1/TRBV3-2,TRBJ2-7,TRBD2,CASSVSSGAPYEQYF,TGTGCCAGTTCCGTTTCTAGCGGGGCTCCCTACGAGCAGTACTTC
NA,TRBV5-1,TRBJ1-6,NA,CASSLEEPYNSPLHF,TGCGCCAGCAGCTTGGAAGAGCCTTATAATTCACCCCTCCACTTT
NA,TRBV25-1,TRBJ2-2,NA,CASSPDAPSRTNTGELFF,TGTGCCAGCAGCCCAGACGCACCCTCCAGGACGAACACCGGGGAGCTGTTTTTT
NA,TRBV10-3,TRBJ1-1,TRBD1,CAISEPDRGDTEAFF,TGTGCCATCAGTGAGCCGGACAGGGGGGACACTGAAGCTTTCTTT
NA,TRBV29-1,TRBJ2-2,TRBD1,CSVSTGGTGELFF,TGCAGCGTATCGACAGGGGGAACCGGGGAGCTGTTTTTT
NA,TRBV5-1,TRBJ1-1,TRBD1,CASSLDRGRGAFF,TGCGCCAGCAGCCTAGACAGGGGGCGAGGAGCTTTCTTT
once,TRBV10-2,TRBJ1-6,TRBD1,CASSPGQGVNSPLHF,TGCGCCAGCAGCCCGGGACAGGGGGTCAATTCACCCCTCCACTTT
NA,TRBV11-2,TRBJ1-2,NA,CASSLAGMSYTF,TGTGCCAGCAGCTTGGCAGGCATGAGCTACACCTTC
few,TRBV2,TRBJ1-6,TRBD1,CATYDRGNNSPLHF,TGTGCCACCTACGACAGGGGGAATAATTCACCCCTCCACTTT
NA,TRBV5-4,TRBJ1-2,NA,CASSLDHRVNGYTF,TGTGCCAGCAGCTTGGACCACAGGGTCAATGGCTACACCTTC
few,TRBV9,TRBJ2-7,NA,CASSPGSSYEQYF,TGTGCCAGCAGCCCGGGTAGCTCCTACGAGCAGTACTTC
NA,TRBV24-1,TRBJ2-1,NA,CATSDMGPTYNEQFF,TGTGCCACCAGTGATATGGGGCCTACCTACAATGAGCAGTTCTTC
NA,TRBV7-9,TRBJ2-2,NA,CASSLVLGELFF,TGTGCCAGCAGCTTAGTTTTAGGGGAGCTGTTTTTT
NA,TRBV5-4,TRBJ1-1,TRBD1,CASSLGGQKNTEAFF,TGTGCCAGCAGCTTGGGGGGACAGAAGAACACTGAAGCTTTCTTT
NA,TRBV11-2,TRBJ2-7,TRBD1,CASSFGDRGHEQYF,TGTGCCAGCAGCTTCGGGGACAGGGGACACGAGCAGTACTTC
NA,TRBV5-1,TRBJ1-2,TRBD1,CASSLGQTGVGGYTF,TGCGCCAGCAGCTTGGGCCAGACAGGGGTAGGTGGCTACACCTTC
NA,TRBV7-6,TRBJ1-2,TRBD1,CASSLGTGQPSNYGYTF,TGTGCCAGCAGCTTAGGGACAGGGCAGCCGTCTAACTATGGCTACACCTTC
NA,TRBV30,TRBJ1-1,NA,CAWTGGNTEAFF,TGTGCCTGGACAGGAGGGAACACTGAAGCTTTCTTT
NA,TRBV4-2,TRBJ2-7,TRBD2,CASSQEGRDEQYF,TGTGCCAGCAGCCAAGAGGGGAGGGACGAGCAGTACTTC
once,TRBV28,TRBJ1-3,NA,CASSLARTASGNTIYF,TGTGCCAGCAGTTTAGCACGGACAGCCTCTGGAAACACCATATATTTT
once,TRBV19,TRBJ1-4,NA,CASSIRQLVKEKLFF,TGTGCCAGTAGTATAAGACAGCTCGTGAAGGAAAAACTGTTTTTT
NA,TRBV7-2,TRBJ1-4,NA,CASSLGAGFIEKLFF,TGTGCCAGCAGCTTAGGGGCAGGGTTTATTGAAAAACTGTTTTTT
NA,TRBV11-1,TRBJ2-7,TRBD1,CASRTGTGVVYEQYF,TGTGCCAGCAGAACCGGGACAGGGGTCGTCTACGAGCAGTACTTC
once,TRBV7-9,TRBJ2-7,NA,CASSITGNPSNEQYF,TGTGCCAGCAGCATAACAGGGAATCCCTCCAACGAGCAGTACTTC
NA,TRBV7-6,TRBJ2-7,NA,CASSPIGEGGEQYF,TGTGCCAGCAGCCCGATAGGGGAGGGGGGCGAGCAGTACTTC
NA,TRBV19,TRBJ1-2,TRBD1,CATGAYGYTF,TGTGCGACAGGGGCCTATGGCTACACCTTC
NA,TRBV6-6,TRBJ2-7,NA,CASSYSKIVSDEQYF,TGTGCCAGCAGTTACTCGAAAATAGTCTCTGACGAGCAGTACTTC
NA,TRBV6-2/TRBV6-3,TRBJ1-6,NA,CASSYSGQGNSPLHF,TGTGCCAGCAGTTACTCAGGCCAGGGTAACTCACCCCTCCACTTT